The 14 T cell receptor beta chains reported below all come from one sample, sequenced in a study of Ad26.COV2.S vaccination and SARS-CoV-2 variants. The data were produced by immunoSEQ multiplex PCR, yet TCRdb's version contains in-frame clones alone and is incomplete. The data contain some 340,000 clones, about 86% of them singletons. Treatment: some 20 received Ad26.COV2.S at low or high dose, single or two shots; five or six received placebo; per-sample allocation not given. Day 63 after the first vaccine or placebo injection was the time point for sampling. Specimen: peripheral blood, collected in a trial of Ad26.COV2.S vaccine versus placebo. These receptors all stem from a person aged 18-65 years who received the Ad26.COV2.S COVID-19 vaccine or a placebo.

This clone was seen only a few times. This rearrangement joins TRBV18 to TRBJ2-7, with D hard to call. Between the trimmed V and J ends, which lost 1 base and 1 base, there was a span of 8 bases. The CDR3 spans 14 residues. Germline V gene lookup returns CDR1 KGHSH and CDR2 LQKENI. The CDR3 is CASSPQGGSYEQYF. The CDR3 DNA reads as TGTGCCAGCTCACCACAGGGTGGGTCCTACGAGCAGTACTTC.

This chain uses TRBV5-4 with TRBJ2-2; D gene unclear. This CDR3 is built from 13 residues. Germline V gene lookup returns CDR1 SGHNT and CDR2 YYREEE (reference sequence). Trimming cost V 1 base and J 7 bases, with 8 bases left between them. DNA of the CDR3: TGTGCCAGCAGCTTGAACGTGCGCGGGGAGCTGTTTTTT. It codes for CASSLNVRGELFF.

V is TRBV11-2 and J is TRBJ2-7; 8 bases are a match to TRBD2. V dropped 0 bases and J dropped 3; count of bases not matched to a gene: 4. Germline CDR1 reads SGHAT; CDR2 reads FQNNGV. This CDR3 comprises 15 residues. The CDR3 here is CASSLEAGDFYEQYF. CDR3 nucleotide sequence: TGTGCCAGCAGCTTAGAAGCGGGGGATTTCTACGAGCAGTACTTC.

The CDR3 region has the DNA TGTGCCTGGGACGGACGGAACACTGAAGCTTTCTTT. It specifies CAWDGRNTEAFF. J is TRBJ1-1 and V is TRBV30; D unclear. Germline CDR1 reads GTSNPN; CDR2 reads SVGIG (reference sequence). This CDR3 is 12 amino acids long. The germline V and J ends were trimmed by 5 bases and 1 base, with 8 bases remaining between them.

This clone was observed a few times. The V and J genes are TRBV13 and TRBJ1-1; D gene uncertain. Germline assignment: CDR1 PRHDT and CDR2 FYEKMQ (reference sequence). V lost 0 bases and J 4 bases, leaving 18 bases between the germline ends. There are 17 residues in the CDR3. Written as DNA, the CDR3 is TGTGCCAGCAGCTTAGGGACTACTCGGGGTAGAGTCACTGAAGCTTTCTTT. Its translation is CASSLGTTRGRVTEAFF.

The chain is built from TRBV19 and TRBJ2-2; TRBD1 aligns across 8 bases. The CDR3 is 17 residues long. J was trimmed by 1 base and V by 8 bases; bases with no gene match: 12. Germline V gives CDR1 LNHDA, CDR2 SQIVND (reference sequence). The CDR3 DNA reads as TGTGCCAGTGTCTATAACTTCGGGACAGGGAACACCGGGGAGCTGTTTTTT. Its translation: CASVYNFGTGNTGELFF.

The V gene is TRBV5-6, the J gene TRBJ1-5; maybe TRBD1 (6 bases). Trimming stripped 3 bases from V and 2 bases from J, with 21 bases between. Germline assignment: CDR1 SGHDT and CDR2 YYEEEE. The CDR3 extends over 18 amino acids. Written as DNA, the CDR3 is TGTGCCAGCAGCTCCCGGACAGCAACCTGGTGGGGCAATCAGCCCCAGCATTTT. Translating it yields CASSSRTATWWGNQPQHF.

This sequence joins TRBV3-1 (or the pseudogene TRBV3-2) and TRBJ2-3; TRBD2 aligns across 12 bases. Germline assignment: CDR1 LGHDT and CDR2 YNNKEL (reference sequence). V lost 5 bases and J lost 5; bases outside the gene matches: 2. The CDR3 runs 14 residues. The CDR3 nucleotides read TGTGCCAGCAGCTGGACTAGCGGGGAAGATACGCAGTATTTT. This sequence encodes CASSWTSGEDTQYF.

This chain links TRBV5-1 with TRBJ2-6, with no clear D. The V gene's germline CDR1 is SGHRS and CDR2 YFSETQ. V lost 7 bases and J lost 0, with 11 bases in between. The CDR3 totals 15 residues. The CDR3 bases are TGCGCCAGCTCGGACGCCCGCTCTGGGGCCAACGTCCTGACTTTC. It specifies CASSDARSGANVLTF.

CDR3 sequence (DNA): TGTGCCAGCAGTCTGGACCCCAGTCACACGAACACTGAAGCTTTCTTT. This sequence encodes CASSLDPSHTNTEAFF. The chain has TRBV2 and TRBJ1-1, with D unclear. Germline CDR1 reads SNHLY; CDR2 reads FYNNEI. Trimming shortened V by 5 bases and J by 1 base, and 17 bases separated the two germline ends. This CDR3 has 16 residues. Variable domain in full (rest from reference TRBV2 and TRBJ1-1): EPEVTQTPSHQVTQMGQEVILRCVPISNHLYFYWYRQILGQKVEFLVSFYNNEISEKSEIFDDQFSVERPDGSNFTLKIRSTKLEDSAMYFCASSLDPSHTNTEAFFGQGTRLTVV.

This clone was detected once. The chain recombines TRBV12-3 or TRBV12-4 with TRBJ2-7, with no clear D. The V end lost 7 bases, the J end lost 9 bases, and 16 bases lay between the germline ends. This CDR3 is 12 amino acids long. CDR3 sequence: CASTIGSAVQYF. DNA for the CDR3: TGTGCCAGCACCATAGGATCTGCGGTGCAGTACTTC.

There are a few counts of this clone. The chain uses TRBV27 and TRBJ2-2; D unresolved. The V end lost 0 bases, the J end lost 1 base, and 6 bases lay between the germline ends. CDR3 length: 15 amino acids. Germline V lookup: CDR1 MNHEY, CDR2 SMNVEV (reference sequence). CDR3 in amino acids: CASSLSWGNTGELFF. The CDR3 DNA sequence: TGTGCCAGCAGTTTATCGTGGGGGAACACCGGGGAGCTGTTTTTT.

The V and J genes are TRBV3-1 (or the pseudogene TRBV3-2) and TRBJ2-7, with D tentatively TRBD1 (6 bases). Between the trimmed V and J ends, which lost 4 bases and 2 bases, there was a span of 18 bases. This CDR3 has 16 amino acids. Germline CDR1 and CDR2: LGHDT and YNNKEL (reference sequence). The DNA of the CDR3 is TGTGCCAGCAGCCCTCAACACACAGGGCTGACCTACGAGCAGTACTTC. Amino acids: CASSPQHTGLTYEQYF.

The chain combines TRBV25-1 with TRBJ1-6, with a tentative D call TRBD1 (5 bases). Looked up from germline, CDR1 is MGHDK and CDR2 is SYGVNS. The CDR3 covers 13 residues. The ends were cut back, 3 bases at V and 10 bases at J, with 10 bases in the middle. The CDR3 DNA follows: TGTGCCAGCAGTGACCAGGGTACGTCACCCCTCCACTTT. This encodes CASSDQGTSPLHF.